The rows below give T cell receptor beta chains drawn from one sample of a study of T cell responses to AZD1222 COVID-19 vaccine. The protocol was immunoSEQ multiplex PCR, while the TCRdb copy is restricted to in-frame clones and leaves out a portion. Of roughly 90,000 clones in the sample, about 93% were seen once. The material was peripheral blood, obtained on day 0 of MenACWY control vaccination. The receptor set was obtained from an adult in good health. Each CDR3 is given with its conserved first and last residue. A D gene is named only where the DNA matches it firmly. Rows give clone size only sometimes, using once, few, many, or a class for an expanded clone.

CDR3 length: 14; J gene: TRBJ1-1; V gene: TRBV6-4; clone size: -; D gene: -; CDR3 DNA: TGTGCCAGCAGTGACATGGGGAGTCGCACTGAAGCTTTCTTT; CDR3 protein: CASSDMGSRTEAFF
CDR3 length: 14; J gene: TRBJ1-4; V gene: TRBV30; clone size: -; D gene: -; CDR3 DNA: TGTGCCCGAAAAGTCGGGGGCGCTGGGGAAAAACTGTTTTTT; CDR3 protein: CARKVGGAGEKLFF
CDR3 length: 11; J gene: TRBJ1-2; V gene: TRBV11-2; clone size: -; D gene: -; CDR3 DNA: TGTGCCAGCAGCTTAACAGAACGCCACACCTTC; CDR3 protein: CASSLTERHTF
CDR3 length: 14; J gene: TRBJ2-7; V gene: TRBV28; clone size: -; D gene: -; CDR3 DNA: TGTGCCAGCCTCGCAGGGCAGCGAAGCGGCGAGCAGTACTTC; CDR3 protein: CASLAGQRSGEQYF
CDR3 length: 14; J gene: TRBJ2-2; V gene: TRBV6-1; clone size: -; D gene: -; CDR3 DNA: TGTGCCAGCAGTGAGGACAGCAGCACCGGGGAGCTGTTTTTT; CDR3 protein: CASSEDSSTGELFF
CDR3 length: 15; J gene: TRBJ2-3; V gene: TRBV5-1; clone size: -; D gene: -; CDR3 DNA: TGCGCCAGCAGATATAGCGGAGCCAGCACAGATACGCAGTATTTT; CDR3 protein: CASRYSGASTDTQYF
CDR3 length: 16; J gene: TRBJ2-5; V gene: TRBV9; clone size: -; D gene: -; CDR3 DNA: TGTGCCAGCAGCGTAGAAGGGGGAAGTGGTTCAGAGACCCAGTACTTC; CDR3 protein: CASSVEGGSGSETQYF
CDR3 length: 11; J gene: TRBJ2-7; V gene: TRBV7-3; clone size: -; D gene: -; CDR3 DNA: TGTGCCAGCAGGGGGCAGAACGAGCAGTACTTC; CDR3 protein: CASRGQNEQYF
CDR3 length: 14; J gene: TRBJ1-1; V gene: TRBV3-1/TRBV3-2; clone size: -; D gene: -; CDR3 DNA: TGTGCCAGCAGCATACGGACTGATAACACTGAAGCTTTCTTT; CDR3 protein: CASSIRTDNTEAFF
CDR3 length: 13; J gene: TRBJ2-3; V gene: TRBV6-4; clone size: few; D gene: -; CDR3 DNA: TGTGCCAGCAGTCCCTCGGACCGCACCCCGCAGTATTTT; CDR3 protein: CASSPSDRTPQYF
CDR3 length: 12; J gene: TRBJ1-1; V gene: TRBV10-2; clone size: -; D gene: -; CDR3 DNA: TGCGCCAGCAGGACCCCGAACACTGAAGCTTTCTTT; CDR3 protein: CASRTPNTEAFF
CDR3 length: 16; J gene: TRBJ2-7; V gene: TRBV4-1; clone size: -; D gene: TRBD2; CDR3 DNA: TGCGCCAGCAGCCAAGATCGGGGGGCGGGAGGGTACGAGCAGTACTTC; CDR3 protein: CASSQDRGAGGYEQYF
CDR3 length: 14; J gene: TRBJ1-6; V gene: TRBV27; clone size: -; D gene: -; CDR3 DNA: TGTGCCAGCGGGGTATGGGGGCGGGATTCACCCCTCCACTTT; CDR3 protein: CASGVWGRDSPLHF
CDR3 length: 17; J gene: TRBJ2-7; V gene: TRBV28; clone size: -; D gene: TRBD2; CDR3 DNA: TGTGCCAGCAGTGTGTTAGCGGGGGAAGGGGGAACCTACGAGCAGTACTTC; CDR3 protein: CASSVLAGEGGTYEQYF
CDR3 length: 14; J gene: TRBJ1-5; V gene: TRBV10-3; clone size: -; D gene: -; CDR3 DNA: TGTGCCATCGAGAGTACCTATAGCAATCAGCCCCAGCATTTT; CDR3 protein: CAIESTYSNQPQHF
CDR3 length: 15; J gene: TRBJ1-1; V gene: TRBV28; clone size: -; D gene: TRBD1; CDR3 DNA: TGTGCCAGCCGGAGGGGGCGGGATCGGTACACTGAAGCTTTCTTT; CDR3 protein: CASRRGRDRYTEAFF
CDR3 length: 15; J gene: TRBJ1-5; V gene: TRBV19; clone size: -; D gene: -; CDR3 DNA: TGTGCCAGTAAGAGGACGGGGAATAGCAATCAGCCCCAGCATTTT; CDR3 protein: CASKRTGNSNQPQHF
CDR3 length: 15; J gene: TRBJ1-5; V gene: TRBV30; clone size: -; D gene: TRBD1; CDR3 DNA: TGTGCCTGGAGCCCTGGGACAGGACTAGGTCAGCCCCAGCATTTT; CDR3 protein: CAWSPGTGLGQPQHF
CDR3 length: 17; J gene: TRBJ1-6; V gene: TRBV5-5; clone size: -; D gene: -; CDR3 DNA: TGTGCCAGCAGCTTCGGGGGCCTGAGCTCCTATAATTCACCCCTCCACTTT; CDR3 protein: CASSFGGLSSYNSPLHF
CDR3 length: 11; J gene: TRBJ2-2; V gene: TRBV27; clone size: -; D gene: -; CDR3 DNA: TGTGCCAGCAGTTCACTCGGGGAGCTGTTTTTT; CDR3 protein: CASSSLGELFF
CDR3 length: 17; J gene: TRBJ1-4; V gene: TRBV18; clone size: -; D gene: TRBD1; CDR3 DNA: TGTGCCAGCTCACCCTCCGGGACAGGGCGGACTAATGAAAAACTGTTTTTT; CDR3 protein: CASSPSGTGRTNEKLFF
CDR3 length: 13; J gene: TRBJ2-5; V gene: TRBV4-3; clone size: -; D gene: -; CDR3 DNA: TGCGCCAGCAGCAACAAAGCGGGCGAGACCCAGTACTTC; CDR3 protein: CASSNKAGETQYF
CDR3 length: 13; J gene: TRBJ2-2; V gene: TRBV13; clone size: -; D gene: -; CDR3 DNA: TGTGCCAGCAGCCCGAGAGACACCGGGGAGCTGTTTTTT; CDR3 protein: CASSPRDTGELFF
CDR3 length: 13; J gene: TRBJ1-2; V gene: TRBV3-1/TRBV3-2; clone size: -; D gene: -; CDR3 DNA: TGTGCCAGCAGCCACTCCAGGGTGGGTGGCTACACCTTC; CDR3 protein: CASSHSRVGGYTF
CDR3 length: 13; J gene: TRBJ1-5; V gene: TRBV10-2; clone size: -; D gene: -; CDR3 DNA: TGCGCCAGCATGACTAGGGACAATCAGCCCCAGCATTTT; CDR3 protein: CASMTRDNQPQHF
CDR3 length: 13; J gene: TRBJ1-4; V gene: TRBV19; clone size: -; D gene: -; CDR3 DNA: TGTGCCAGTAGCGTTCTGTGGGGGGAAAAACTGTTTTTT; CDR3 protein: CASSVLWGEKLFF
CDR3 length: 15; J gene: TRBJ1-1; V gene: TRBV19; clone size: -; D gene: -; CDR3 DNA: TGTGCCAGTAGTATAGCGTCGATAGGTGGGACTGAAGCTTTCTTT; CDR3 protein: CASSIASIGGTEAFF
CDR3 length: 12; J gene: TRBJ2-5; V gene: TRBV5-1; clone size: -; D gene: -; CDR3 DNA: TGCGCCAGCAGACTGGATCAAGAGACCCAGTACTTC; CDR3 protein: CASRLDQETQYF
CDR3 length: 15; J gene: TRBJ2-7; V gene: TRBV29-1; clone size: -; D gene: TRBD2; CDR3 DNA: TGCAGCGTTGCCCAGGTTGGCGGGAGGATGGTGGCGCAGTACTTC; CDR3 protein: CSVAQVGGRMVAQYF
CDR3 length: 14; J gene: TRBJ1-1; V gene: TRBV6-2/TRBV6-3; clone size: -; D gene: -; CDR3 DNA: TGTGCCAGCAGTTTCGGTGGAGGGATCACTGAAGCTTTCTTT; CDR3 protein: CASSFGGGITEAFF
CDR3 length: 11; J gene: TRBJ1-2; V gene: TRBV19; clone size: -; D gene: -; CDR3 DNA: TGTGCCAGTAGTATAGGGTATGGCTACACCTTC; CDR3 protein: CASSIGYGYTF
CDR3 length: 13; J gene: TRBJ2-1; V gene: TRBV4-3; clone size: -; D gene: -; CDR3 DNA: TGCGCCAGCAGCCAAGATGGGGGAAGTGAGCAGTTCTTC; CDR3 protein: CASSQDGGSEQFF
CDR3 length: 14; J gene: TRBJ2-2; V gene: TRBV9; clone size: -; D gene: -; CDR3 DNA: TGTGCCAGCAGCGTAGATGGTCCCACCGGGGAGCTGTTTTTT; CDR3 protein: CASSVDGPTGELFF
CDR3 length: 13; J gene: TRBJ1-4; V gene: TRBV5-6; clone size: -; D gene: -; CDR3 DNA: TGTGCCAGCAGCTTGTTTGTCTCTGAAAAACTGTTTTTT; CDR3 protein: CASSLFVSEKLFF
CDR3 length: 14; J gene: TRBJ2-1; V gene: TRBV30; clone size: -; D gene: -; CDR3 DNA: TGTGCCTGGAGTGAGGGGGACGTGGGCAATGAGCAGTTCTTC; CDR3 protein: CAWSEGDVGNEQFF
CDR3 length: 11; J gene: TRBJ1-5; V gene: TRBV6-4; clone size: -; D gene: -; CDR3 DNA: TGTGCCAGCAGCCCCCCCCAGCCCCAGCATTTT; CDR3 protein: CASSPPQPQHF
CDR3 length: 15; J gene: TRBJ1-1; V gene: TRBV3-1/TRBV3-2; clone size: many; D gene: -; CDR3 DNA: TGTGCCAGCAGCCAAGATGAGGGGGTGAACACTGAAGCTTTCTTT; CDR3 protein: CASSQDEGVNTEAFF
CDR3 length: 12; J gene: TRBJ1-6; V gene: TRBV27; clone size: few; D gene: -; CDR3 DNA: TGTGCCAGCAGTCCGATAAATTCACCCCTCCACTTT; CDR3 protein: CASSPINSPLHF
CDR3 length: 11; J gene: TRBJ2-7; V gene: TRBV30; clone size: -; D gene: -; CDR3 DNA: TGTGCCTGGAGTGAGGGCTACGAGCAGTACTTC; CDR3 protein: CAWSEGYEQYF
CDR3 length: 15; J gene: TRBJ2-1; V gene: TRBV9; clone size: -; D gene: -; CDR3 DNA: TGTGCCAGCAGCGTAGAGGGCAGGGGACACAATGAGCAGTTCTTC; CDR3 protein: CASSVEGRGHNEQFF